This T cell receptor beta chain was found in a study of T cell responses to AZD1222 COVID-19 vaccine. Whole-study findings and limits: Only five or six people who got AZD1222 tested seropositive at baseline.

The germline CDR1 and CDR2 sequences are MNHNY and SVGAGI (reference sequence). CDR3 length: 17 amino acids. V dropped 5 bases and J dropped 0 bases, with 14 bases sitting between them. Profiled with immunoSEQ multiplex PCR; TCRdb holds only in-frame clones, not every one. The data show over 100,000 clones, with roughly nine tenths seen just once and less than 8.5% held by the top ten. Remarks on this clone: Its target is not known.

This chain links TRBV6-6 with TRBJ1-6; maybe TRBD1 (5 bases). Sample: peripheral blood, taken on day 0 of AZD1222 vaccination. The source of this sequence is an adult in good health. CDR3 DNA sequence: TGTGCCAGCAGTCCACCACAGGAGTCCTCCTATAATTCACCCCTCCACTTT. This encodes CASSPPQESSYNSPLHF.